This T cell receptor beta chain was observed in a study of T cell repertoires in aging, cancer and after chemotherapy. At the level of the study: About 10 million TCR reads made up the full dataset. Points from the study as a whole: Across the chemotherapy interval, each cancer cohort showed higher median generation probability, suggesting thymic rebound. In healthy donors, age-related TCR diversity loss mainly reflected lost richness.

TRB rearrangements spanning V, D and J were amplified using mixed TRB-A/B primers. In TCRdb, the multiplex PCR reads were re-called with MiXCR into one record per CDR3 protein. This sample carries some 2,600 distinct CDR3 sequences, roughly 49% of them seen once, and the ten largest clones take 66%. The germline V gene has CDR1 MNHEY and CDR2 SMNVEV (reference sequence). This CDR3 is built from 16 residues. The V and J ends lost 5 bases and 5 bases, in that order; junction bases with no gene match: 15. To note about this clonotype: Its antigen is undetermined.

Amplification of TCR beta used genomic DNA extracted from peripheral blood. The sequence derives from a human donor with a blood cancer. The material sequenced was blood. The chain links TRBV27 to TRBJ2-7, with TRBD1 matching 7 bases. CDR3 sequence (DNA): TGTGCCAGCAGTCAAGGAGAAGACAGGGAAGGGGACGAGCAGTACTTC. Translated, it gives CASSQGEDREGDEQYF.